This T cell receptor (beta chain) derives from a study of regulatory T cells in long-lasting Graves disease. Whole-study context: Graves' patients (newly diagnosed) had been on antithyroid drugs under 3 months.

The time point is: newly diagnosed GD, antithyroid drugs for less than 3 months. PBMCs provided the RNA from which the TCR library was made. Clinicians diagnosed Graves' disease using American Thyroid Association guidelines. Per the germline V gene, CDR1 is MNHNS and CDR2 is SASEGT. Trimming cost V 1 base and J 4 bases; bases outside gene matches: 4. This CDR3 spans 16 amino acids. Arm-PCR of CDR3 regions and iRepertoire HTBI primers were used to build TCR beta libraries. Each CDR3 protein is one row after TCRdb ran MiXCR on the multiplex PCR reads. The table shows 510,000 or so distinct CDR3 sequences, with around 12% occurring only once. Study-level findings and limits: Persistent Graves' patients showed less TCR diversity than newly diagnosed patients showed.

This clonotype was seen once. Its antigen remains unknown. These data also featured in a second study, about T cells in Graves' hyperthyroidism and ophthalmopathy. From that paper: The primer set for the first-round RT-PCR of the TCR CDR3 was HTBI.

The TCR comes from a woman aged 25 to 45 with Graves disease. J is TRBJ2-1 and V is TRBV6-1; 10 nucleotides align to TRBD1. The sample was peripheral blood mononuclear cells (PBMCs), taken at new diagnosis, from a patient treated with antithyroid drugs. The CDR3 nucleotides are TGTGCCAGCAGTGAAGGGACAGGGGGTATTTACAATGAGCAGTTCTTC. As protein: CASSEGTGGIYNEQFF.